What follows are 7 T cell receptor beta chains derived from one specimen sequenced in a study of patients and donors after allogeneic stem cell transplantation (TCRdb year 2020). Library construction relied on RT-PCR. Sequencing was performed on a NextSeq 550. The raw public reads went through TCRdb reprocessing: fastp at Q25, MiXCR clone calling, in-frame beta chains kept. Here each entry gathers all rows of one CDR3 protein and keeps the most common genes and DNA. Across this sample there are about 150,000 distinct CDR3 sequences, with about 40% seen only once. The ten largest clonotypes hold 50% of the sample. Material for sequencing was blood, either unsorted or a sorted T cell fraction (not recorded which). The receptors originated from a human donor who was either an allogeneic HSCT recipient or a stem cell or donor lymphocyte infusion donor (not recorded which). It is not recorded whose cells these are; they may come from a transplant donor.

The chain couples TRBV5-8 to TRBJ2-5; tentatively, D is TRBD1 (6 bases). The CDR3 loop spans 15 amino acids. CDR1 and CDR2 from the germline V gene are SGHTS and YDEGEE. The V end was cut by 0 bases, the J end by 0 bases, with 9 bases between. This chain's CDR3 is CASSLGHRDQETQYF. The DNA of the CDR3 is TGTGCCAGCAGCTTGGGACACAGGGACCAAGAGACCCAGTACTTC.

V and J are TRBV13 and TRBJ2-3, with 11 bases fitting TRBD2. The CDR3 loop spans 16 amino acids. The junction had 4 bases not matched to a gene; V was cut back by 5 bases and J by 0 bases. Germline assignment: CDR1 PRHDT and CDR2 FYEKMQ (reference sequence). DNA of the CDR3: TGTGCCAGCAGCCCTAGCGGGGGGCCTAGCACAGATACGCAGTATTTT. Amino acid sequence: CASSPSGGPSTDTQYF.

The CDR3 loop is CASSQRGQLNQPQHF. The CDR3 bases are TGTGCCAGCAGCCAGAGAGGACAGCTCAATCAGCCCCAGCATTTT. The gene calls are TRBV4-2 and TRBJ1-5; D might be TRBD1 (6 bases). Trimming cost V 3 bases and J 3 bases, with 12 bases left between them. Germline values: CDR1 LGHNA, CDR2 YNFKEQ. The CDR3 has 15 residues.

The chain links TRBV3-1 to TRBJ1-5; D is perhaps TRBD1 (6 bases). Trimming took off 3 bases at V and 6 bases at J, with 9 bases between the two ends. The length of the CDR3 is 13 residues. The germline gives CDR1 LGHDT, CDR2 YNNKEL (reference sequence). The CDR3 here is CASSHGGGQPQHF. CDR3 coding DNA: TGTGCCAGCAGCCATGGGGGCGGTCAGCCCCAGCATTTT.

The V and J genes are TRBV27 and TRBJ1-1; D is unresolved. CDR1 and CDR2 from the germline V gene are MNHEY and SMNVEV (reference sequence). This CDR3 comprises 18 residues. The V and J ends lost 1 base and 0 bases respectively, with 18 bases between them. This CDR3 is CASSLYVGVGTLNTEAFF. The CDR3 nucleotides read TGTGCCAGCAGTTTATACGTCGGTGTAGGCACATTGAACACTGAAGCTTTCTTT.

In this sample, this clonotype turned up once. The chain is built from TRBV7-9 and TRBJ1-6; 7 positions match TRBD1. J was trimmed by 2 bases and V by 5 bases; bases with no gene match: 12. The germline CDR1 and CDR2 sequences are SEHNR and FQNEAQ (reference sequence). CDR3 length equals 18 residues. CDR3 residues: CASSVQGPLGAYNSPLHF. CDR3 DNA: TGTGCCAGCAGCGTACAGGGGCCTCTGGGCGCCTATAATTCACCCCTCCACTTT.

This sequence joins TRBV12-3 or TRBV12-4 and TRBJ2-2, with TRBD1 matching 8 bases. The CDR3 covers 14 residues. The J segment lost 4 bases and the V segment lost 5 bases, leaving 3 bases of the junction unmatched. The CDR3 coding sequence is TGTGCCAGCAGTCCACAGGGGGTCACCGGGGAGCTGTTTTTT. It translates to CASSPQGVTGELFF.